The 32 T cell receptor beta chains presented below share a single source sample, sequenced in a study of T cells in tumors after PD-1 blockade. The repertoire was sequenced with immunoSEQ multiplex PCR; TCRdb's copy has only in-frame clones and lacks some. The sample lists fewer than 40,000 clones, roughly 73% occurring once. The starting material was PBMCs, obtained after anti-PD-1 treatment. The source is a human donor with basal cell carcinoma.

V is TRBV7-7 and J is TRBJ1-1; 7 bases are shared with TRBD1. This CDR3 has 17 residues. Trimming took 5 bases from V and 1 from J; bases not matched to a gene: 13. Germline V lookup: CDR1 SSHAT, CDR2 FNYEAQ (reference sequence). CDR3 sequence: CASSPTATGTKNTEAFF. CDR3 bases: TGTGCCAGCAGCCCCACAGCGACAGGGACCAAGAACACTGAAGCTTTCTTT.

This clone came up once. This CDR3 is CASSPWTGTDTQYF. The CDR3 DNA is TGTGCCAGCAGCCCCTGGACAGGGACAGATACGCAGTATTTT. The rearrangement uses TRBV6-2 or TRBV6-3 and TRBJ2-3; 8 bases map to TRBD1. V dropped 6 bases and J dropped 3; count of bases not matched to a gene: 5. The germline V gene has CDR1 MNHEY and CDR2 SVGEGT. The CDR3 extends over 14 amino acids.

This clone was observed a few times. The DNA of the CDR3 is TGTGCCAGCTCCACAGGGGCGCGGGAAACCAATGAGCAGTTCTTC. This codes for CASSTGARETNEQFF. J is TRBJ2-1 and V is TRBV18; D may be TRBD1 (7 bases). CDR3 length: 15 residues. Germline assignment: CDR1 KGHSH and CDR2 LQKENI. Trimming left V 6 bases short and J 6 bases short, with 18 bases between.

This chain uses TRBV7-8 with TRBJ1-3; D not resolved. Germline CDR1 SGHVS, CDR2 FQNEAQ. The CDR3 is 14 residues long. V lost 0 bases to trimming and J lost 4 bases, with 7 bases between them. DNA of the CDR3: TGTGCCAGCAGCTTAGCCGGCACCGGAAACACCATATATTTT. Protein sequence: CASSLAGTGNTIYF. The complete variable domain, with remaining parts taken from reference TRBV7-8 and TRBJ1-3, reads GAGVSQSPRYKVAKRGQDVALRCDPISGHVSLFWYQQALGQGPEFLTYFQNEAQLDKSGLPSDRFFAERPEGSVSTLKIQRTQQEDSAVYLCASSLAGTGNTIYFGEGSWLTVV.

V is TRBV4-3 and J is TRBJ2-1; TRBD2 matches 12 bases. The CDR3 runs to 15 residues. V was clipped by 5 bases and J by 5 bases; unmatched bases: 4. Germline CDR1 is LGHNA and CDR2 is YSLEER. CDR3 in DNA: TGCGCCAGCAGCGAGACTAGCGGGAGAAACAATGAGCAGTTCTTC. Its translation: CASSETSGRNNEQFF.

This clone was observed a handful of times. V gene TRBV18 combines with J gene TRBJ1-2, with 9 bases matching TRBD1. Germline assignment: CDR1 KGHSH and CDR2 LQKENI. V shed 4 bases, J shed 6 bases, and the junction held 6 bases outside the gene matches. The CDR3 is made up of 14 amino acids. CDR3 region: CASSRTGERNGYTF. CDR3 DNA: TGTGCCAGCTCACGGACAGGGGAAAGGAATGGCTACACCTTC.

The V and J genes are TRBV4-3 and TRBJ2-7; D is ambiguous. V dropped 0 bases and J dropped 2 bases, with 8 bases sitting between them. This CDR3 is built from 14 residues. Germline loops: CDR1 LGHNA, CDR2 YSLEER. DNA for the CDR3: TGCGCCAGCAGCCAAGAAACAGAGACCTACGAGCAGTACTTC. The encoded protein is CASSQETETYEQYF.

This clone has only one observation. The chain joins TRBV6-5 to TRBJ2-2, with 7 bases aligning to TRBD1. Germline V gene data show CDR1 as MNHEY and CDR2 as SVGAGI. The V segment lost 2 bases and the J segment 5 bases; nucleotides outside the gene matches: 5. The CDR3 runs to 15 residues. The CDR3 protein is CASSYDRAGTGELFF. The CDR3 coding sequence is TGTGCCAGCAGTTACGACAGGGCGGGTACCGGGGAGCTGTTTTTT.

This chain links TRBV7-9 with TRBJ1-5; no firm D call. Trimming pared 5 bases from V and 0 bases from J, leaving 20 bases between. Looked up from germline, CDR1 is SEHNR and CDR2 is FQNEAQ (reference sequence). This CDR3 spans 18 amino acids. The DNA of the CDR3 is TGTGCCAGCAGCCCGTCGCCCCTAGACGGATATAGCAATCAGCCCCAGCATTTT. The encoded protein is CASSPSPLDGYSNQPQHF.

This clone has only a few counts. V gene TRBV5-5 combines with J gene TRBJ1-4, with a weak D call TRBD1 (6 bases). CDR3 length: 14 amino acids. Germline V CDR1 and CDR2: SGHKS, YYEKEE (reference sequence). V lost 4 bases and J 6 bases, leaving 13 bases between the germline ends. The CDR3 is CASSKTGGDEKLFF. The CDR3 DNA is TGTGCCAGCAGCAAGACAGGTGGCGATGAAAAACTGTTTTTT.

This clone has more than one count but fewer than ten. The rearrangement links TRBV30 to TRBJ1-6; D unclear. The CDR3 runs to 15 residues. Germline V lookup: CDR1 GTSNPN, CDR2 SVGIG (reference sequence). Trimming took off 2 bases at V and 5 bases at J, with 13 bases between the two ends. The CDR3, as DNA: TGTGCCTGGAGTCTCGGGTTCGAGAATAATTCACCCCTCCACTTT. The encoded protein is CAWSLGFENNSPLHF.

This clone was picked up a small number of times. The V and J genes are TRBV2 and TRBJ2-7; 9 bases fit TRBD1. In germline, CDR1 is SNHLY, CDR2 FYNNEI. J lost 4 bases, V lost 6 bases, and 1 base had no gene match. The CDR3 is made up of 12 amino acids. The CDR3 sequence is CASSGQGYEQYF. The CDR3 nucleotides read TGTGCCAGCAGCGGACAGGGGTACGAGCAGTACTTC.

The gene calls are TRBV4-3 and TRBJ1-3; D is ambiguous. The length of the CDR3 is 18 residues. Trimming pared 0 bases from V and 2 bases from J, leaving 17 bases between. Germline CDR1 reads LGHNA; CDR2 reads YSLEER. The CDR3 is CASSQEDPGERTGNTIYF. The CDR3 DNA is TGCGCCAGCAGCCAAGAAGACCCCGGGGAAAGGACTGGAAACACCATATATTTT.

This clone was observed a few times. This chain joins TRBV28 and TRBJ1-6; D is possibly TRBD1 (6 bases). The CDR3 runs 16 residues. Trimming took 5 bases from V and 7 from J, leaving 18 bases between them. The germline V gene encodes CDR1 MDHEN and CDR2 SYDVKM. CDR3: CASSRGQTGRNSPLHF. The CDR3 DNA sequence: TGTGCCAGCAGTCGCGGACAGACCGGGCGGAATTCACCCCTCCACTTT.

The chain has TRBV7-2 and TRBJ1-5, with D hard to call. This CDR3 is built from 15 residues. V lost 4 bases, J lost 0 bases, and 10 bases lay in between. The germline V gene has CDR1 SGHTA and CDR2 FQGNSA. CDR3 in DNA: TGTGCCAGCAGCTCGCAACAAGGTAGCAATCAGCCCCAGCATTTT. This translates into CASSSQQGSNQPQHF.

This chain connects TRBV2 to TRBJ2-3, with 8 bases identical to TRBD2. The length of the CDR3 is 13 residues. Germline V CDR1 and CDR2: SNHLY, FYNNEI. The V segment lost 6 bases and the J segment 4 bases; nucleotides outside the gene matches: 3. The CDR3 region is CASSGTRADTQYF. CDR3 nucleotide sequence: TGTGCCAGCAGCGGGACTAGAGCAGATACGCAGTATTTT.

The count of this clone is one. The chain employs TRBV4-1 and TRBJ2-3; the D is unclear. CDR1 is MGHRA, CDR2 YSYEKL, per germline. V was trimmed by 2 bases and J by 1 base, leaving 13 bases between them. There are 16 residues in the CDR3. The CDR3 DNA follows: TGCGCCAGCAGCCAACCAATGGGTCGGCGCACAGATACGCAGTATTTT. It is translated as CASSQPMGRRTDTQYF.

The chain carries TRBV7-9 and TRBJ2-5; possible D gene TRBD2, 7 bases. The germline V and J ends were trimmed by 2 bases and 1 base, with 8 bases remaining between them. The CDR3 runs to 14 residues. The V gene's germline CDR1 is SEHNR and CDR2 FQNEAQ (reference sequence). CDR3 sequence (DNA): TGTGCCAGCAGCTTACGGGGGGCCCAAGAGACCCAGTACTTC. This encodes CASSLRGAQETQYF.

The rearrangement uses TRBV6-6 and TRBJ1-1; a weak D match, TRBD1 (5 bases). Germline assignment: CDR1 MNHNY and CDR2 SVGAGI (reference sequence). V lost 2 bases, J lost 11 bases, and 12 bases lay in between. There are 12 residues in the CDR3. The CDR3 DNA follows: TGTGCCAGCAGTTACCCAGTGGGGGGGGCTTTCTTT. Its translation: CASSYPVGGAFF.

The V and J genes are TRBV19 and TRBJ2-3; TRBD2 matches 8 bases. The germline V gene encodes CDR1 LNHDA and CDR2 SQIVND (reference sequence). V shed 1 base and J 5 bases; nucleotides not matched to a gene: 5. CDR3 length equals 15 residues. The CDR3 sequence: CASSIAGGALDTQYF. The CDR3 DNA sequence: TGTGCCAGTAGTATAGCCGGGGGGGCCTTAGATACGCAGTATTTT.

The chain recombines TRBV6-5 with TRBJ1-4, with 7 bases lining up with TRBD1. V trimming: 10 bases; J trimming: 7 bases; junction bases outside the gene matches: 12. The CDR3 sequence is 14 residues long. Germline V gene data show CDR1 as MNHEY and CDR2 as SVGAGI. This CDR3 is CATCSTGRCEKLFF. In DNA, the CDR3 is TGTGCCACCTGCTCGACAGGGAGGTGTGAAAAACTGTTTTTT.

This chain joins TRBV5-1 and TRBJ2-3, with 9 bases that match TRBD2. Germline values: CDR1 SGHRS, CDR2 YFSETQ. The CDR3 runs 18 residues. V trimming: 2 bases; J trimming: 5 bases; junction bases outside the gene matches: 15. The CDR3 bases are TGCGCCAGCAGCTTCATGAGCGGGGGGATACTGGGGAAAGATACGCAGTATTTT. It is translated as CASSFMSGGILGKDTQYF. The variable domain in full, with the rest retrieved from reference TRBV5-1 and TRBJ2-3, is KAGVTQTPRYLIKTRGQQVTLSCSPISGHRSVSWYQQTPGQGLQFLFEYFSETQRNKGNFPGRFSGRQFSNSRSEMNVSTLELGDSALYLCASSFMSGGILGKDTQYFGPGTRLTVL.

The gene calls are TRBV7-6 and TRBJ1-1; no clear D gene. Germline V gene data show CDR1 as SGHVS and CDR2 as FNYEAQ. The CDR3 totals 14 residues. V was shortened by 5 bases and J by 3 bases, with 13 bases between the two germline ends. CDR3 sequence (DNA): TGTGCCAGCAGCCTCGCCCCCATGGACACTGAAGCTTTCTTT. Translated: CASSLAPMDTEAFF. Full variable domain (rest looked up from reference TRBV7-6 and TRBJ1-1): GAGVSQSPRYKVTKRGQDVALRCDPISGHVSLYWYRQALGQGPEFLTYFNYEAQQDKSGLPNDRFSAERPEGSISTLTIQRTEQRDSAMYRCASSLAPMDTEAFFGQGTRLTVV.

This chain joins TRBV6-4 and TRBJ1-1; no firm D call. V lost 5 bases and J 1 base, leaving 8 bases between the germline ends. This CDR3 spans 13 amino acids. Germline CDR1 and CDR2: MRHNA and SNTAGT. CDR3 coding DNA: TGTGCCAGCAGTCCCCAGGCGAACACTGAAGCTTTCTTT. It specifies CASSPQANTEAFF.

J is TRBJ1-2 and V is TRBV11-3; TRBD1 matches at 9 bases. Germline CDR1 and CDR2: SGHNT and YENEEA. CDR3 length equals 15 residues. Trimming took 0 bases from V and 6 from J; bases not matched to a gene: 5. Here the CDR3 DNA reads TGTGCCAGCAGCTTAGAAGGGACAGGGTTCCATGGCTACACCTTC. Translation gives CASSLEGTGFHGYTF. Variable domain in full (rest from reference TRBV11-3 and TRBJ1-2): EAGVVQSPRYKIIEKKQPVAFWCNPISGHNTLYWYLQNLGQGPELLIRYENEEAVDDSQLPKDRFSAERLKGVDSTLKIQPAELGDSAVYLCASSLEGTGFHGYTFGSGTRLTVV.

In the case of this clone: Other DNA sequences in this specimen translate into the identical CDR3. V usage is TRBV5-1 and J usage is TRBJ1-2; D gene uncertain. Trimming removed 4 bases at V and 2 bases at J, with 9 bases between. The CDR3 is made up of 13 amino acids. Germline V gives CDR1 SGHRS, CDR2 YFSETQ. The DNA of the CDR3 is TGCGCCAGCAGCCCCACAGAGAACTATGGCTACACCTTC. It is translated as CASSPTENYGYTF.

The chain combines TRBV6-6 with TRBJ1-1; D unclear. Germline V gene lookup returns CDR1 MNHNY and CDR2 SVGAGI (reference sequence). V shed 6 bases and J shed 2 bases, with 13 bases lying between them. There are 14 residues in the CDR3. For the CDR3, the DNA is TGTGCCAGCAGCTCCTGGACGGTTAACACTGAAGCTTTCTTT. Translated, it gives CASSSWTVNTEAFF.

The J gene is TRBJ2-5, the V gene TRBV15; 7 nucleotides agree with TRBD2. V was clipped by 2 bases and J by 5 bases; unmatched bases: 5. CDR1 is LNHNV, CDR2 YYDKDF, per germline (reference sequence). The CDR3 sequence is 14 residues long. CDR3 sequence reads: CATSRSRREETQYF. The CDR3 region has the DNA TGTGCCACCAGCAGAAGTCGGCGGGAGGAGACCCAGTACTTC.

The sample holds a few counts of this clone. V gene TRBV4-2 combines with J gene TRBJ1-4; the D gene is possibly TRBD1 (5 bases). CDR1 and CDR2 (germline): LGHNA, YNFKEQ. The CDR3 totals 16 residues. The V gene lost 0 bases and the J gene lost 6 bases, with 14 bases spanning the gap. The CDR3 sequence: CASSQDGGRGDEKLFF. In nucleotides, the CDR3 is TGTGCCAGCAGCCAAGATGGTGGGCGGGGGGATGAAAAACTGTTTTTT.

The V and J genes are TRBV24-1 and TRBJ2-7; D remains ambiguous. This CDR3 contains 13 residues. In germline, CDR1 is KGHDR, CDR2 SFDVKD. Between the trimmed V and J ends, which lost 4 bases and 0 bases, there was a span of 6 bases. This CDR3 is CATSEGISYEQYF. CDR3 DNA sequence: TGTGCCACCAGTGAAGGGATCTCCTACGAGCAGTACTTC.

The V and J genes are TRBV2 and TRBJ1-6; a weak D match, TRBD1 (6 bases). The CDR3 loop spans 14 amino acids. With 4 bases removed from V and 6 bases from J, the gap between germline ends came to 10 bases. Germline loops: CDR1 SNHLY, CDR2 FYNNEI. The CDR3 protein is CASSGQEFNSPLHF. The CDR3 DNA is TGTGCCAGCAGTGGACAGGAGTTTAATTCACCCCTCCACTTT. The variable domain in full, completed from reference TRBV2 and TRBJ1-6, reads EPEVTQTPSHQVTQMGQEVILRCVPISNHLYFYWYRQILGQKVEFLVSFYNNEISEKSEIFDDQFSVERPDGSNFTLKIRSTKLEDSAMYFCASSGQEFNSPLHFGNGTRLTVT.

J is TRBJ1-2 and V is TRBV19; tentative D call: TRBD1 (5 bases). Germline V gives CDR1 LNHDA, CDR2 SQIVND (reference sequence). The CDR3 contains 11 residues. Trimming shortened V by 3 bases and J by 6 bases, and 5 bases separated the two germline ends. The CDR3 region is CASSMGHGYTF. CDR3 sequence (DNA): TGTGCCAGTAGTATGGGGCATGGCTACACCTTC.